This T cell receptor beta chain was sequenced in a study of T cells in Graves' hyperthyroidism and ophthalmopathy (dated by TCRdb to the late 2010s). In terms of the full investigation: Peripheral blood samples were taken at initial diagnosis, before any treatment was given. To identify TCR V-J signatures that set the groups apart, the researchers used a discovery cohort of 90 to 100 patients, made up of 40 to 45 with Graves' ophthalmopathy and 57 with stable Graves' hyperthyroidism. Once sampling was done, hyperthyroidism patients were given methimazole at a starting dose of 30 mg daily, whereas ophthalmopathy patients were given high-dose intravenous methylprednisolone. TCR Vbeta CDR3 sequencing of 120 to 150 peripheral blood samples (fewer than 45 ophthalmopathy, under 80 hyperthyroidism and some 17 progressor patients) is reported in the paper. Prospective prediction of ophthalmopathy was tested in an independent validation cohort consisting of some 18 hyperthyroidism patients and more than 15 patients who later progressed to ophthalmopathy. In addition, the study compared T-cell repertoires in thyroid tissue and in blood from five or six Graves' hyperthyroidism patients. The 75 to 100 discovery patients were divided at random into training and test sets in a 7:3 ratio. The investigation overall reported the following: A model built on a 13 V-J signature distinguished ophthalmopathy from stable hyperthyroidism, reaching about 88% sensitivity and about 81% specificity in cross-validation and 80%/75% in testing. In validation, the model predicted progression to ophthalmopathy a median of around 6.5 months before onset, with approximately 68% sensitivity and 72.22% specificity. Most expanded thyroid clonotypes (frequency above 0.001) were also detected in blood, a finding suggesting that blood repertoires may reflect thyroid immune responses. Sample size was not statistically predetermined, and blinding of investigators to group allocation was not performed.

TCR beta CDR3 regions were amplified from RNA transcripts. The TCR CDR3 was subjected to a first round of RT-PCR using the HTBI primer set and the Qiagen OneStep RT-PCR kit. The libraries were constructed in a second round of multiplex PCR and then size-selected and purified. Libraries were sequenced paired-end with 100 bp reads on an Illumina HiSeq2000. Processing in the source paper ran as follows. Raw data were processed with SOAPnuke, discarding reads with adapters, uncalled bases, mean Phred below 15, or no exact constant-primer or identifier match. High-quality paired reads were merged using COPE v1.2.5, and each unique nucleotide sequence was defined as a clonotype. Clonotypes were aligned to IMGT TRBV, TRBD and TRBJ reference segments using MiTCR v1.1. Only V-J combinations with frequency above 0.0001, covering approximately 99% of repertoires, were analysed. A TCS score was defined as the ratio of F50 (clonal expansion) to E x V (chaos), with BLOSUM62-based TCRdist applied between CDR3 peptides within each V-J. Welch's t-statistics and random forest reduced some 510 V-J features to 10 to 15, which were used in a naive Bayes classifier (R e1071). TCRdb cleaned the public reads at Q25 with fastp, built clones with MiXCR and kept in-frame beta chains. Each entry merges the rows of one CDR3 protein and shows their most common DNA and genes. The V and J calls were not made by the authors but by TCRdb's processing. A total of about 640,000 distinct CDR3 sequences appear in this sample, 20% to 25% of them only once. Approximately 30% of the sample goes to the ten largest clones.

This clonotype has only a few counts. The clone's antigen remains unknown. Qualities for individual bases were not recorded, and no much larger clone is one base off. The germline V gene sets CDR1 to MDHEN and CDR2 to SYDVKM. V and J are truncated by 5 bases and 2 bases respectively, leaving an intervening sequence of 8 bases. Counted from cysteine to phenylalanine, this CDR3 has 13 amino acids. Solely the CDR3 DNA is kept, with 39 bases framed from the first base. Ophthalmopathy patients had moderately to severely active disease, with a Clinical Activity Score of 3 or more, a NOSPECS grade of 4 or more, and a disease duration of less than 3 months. Any patient with an uncontrolled infection, another autoimmune disease, pregnancy or lactation was excluded. Diagnoses were based on clinical symptoms, serum thyroxine and TRAb, thyroid ultrasound and orbital computed tomography. PBMCs were separated from roughly 10 ml of fresh peripheral blood using Ficoll-Paque density gradient centrifugation. Total RNA was extracted using Trizol reagent, and RNA quality was assessed on an Agilent 2100 Bioanalyzer.

What was sequenced was blood. The chain couples TRBV28 to TRBJ2-3; the D gene cannot be named for sure. The TCR comes from a man under 40 with Graves' ophthalmopathy. The CDR3 reads CASSQVFTDTQYF. At the DNA level, the sequence is TGTGCCAGCAGTCAAGTATTCACAGATACGCAGTATTTT.